This T cell receptor (beta chain) appears in the sequencing data of a study of T cells in Graves' hyperthyroidism and ophthalmopathy. Germline CDR1 reads GTSNPN; CDR2 reads SVGIG (reference sequence). The CDR3 sequence is 14 residues long. Points on this clonotype: The target antigen is unknown. The junction shows a germline mismatch at one end, possibly a read error.

Using RNA transcripts as the source, TCR beta CDR3 regions were amplified. A first-round RT-PCR of the TCR CDR3 used the HTBI primer set. Each CDR3 protein gets one entry after TCRdb re-called the multiplex PCR reads with MiXCR. The table records fewer than 550,000 distinct CDR3 sequences, less than 25% of them present only once. Study observations and caveats: Blood also held most thyroid clonotypes expanded beyond 0.001.

Uncontrolled infection, other autoimmune disease, pregnancy or lactation disqualified patients from enrolment. Each 10 ml fresh peripheral blood draw supplied the PBMCs. The clonotype comes from a woman aged 30 to 39 with Graves' ophthalmopathy. Sequencing was done on a sample of blood. The chain links TRBV30 to TRBJ2-2; TRBD1 agrees at 7 bases. The CDR3 loop reads CAWSDRGNTGDLFF. In nucleotides, the CDR3 is TGTGCCTGGAGTGACAGGGGCAACACCGGGGATCTGTTTTTT.